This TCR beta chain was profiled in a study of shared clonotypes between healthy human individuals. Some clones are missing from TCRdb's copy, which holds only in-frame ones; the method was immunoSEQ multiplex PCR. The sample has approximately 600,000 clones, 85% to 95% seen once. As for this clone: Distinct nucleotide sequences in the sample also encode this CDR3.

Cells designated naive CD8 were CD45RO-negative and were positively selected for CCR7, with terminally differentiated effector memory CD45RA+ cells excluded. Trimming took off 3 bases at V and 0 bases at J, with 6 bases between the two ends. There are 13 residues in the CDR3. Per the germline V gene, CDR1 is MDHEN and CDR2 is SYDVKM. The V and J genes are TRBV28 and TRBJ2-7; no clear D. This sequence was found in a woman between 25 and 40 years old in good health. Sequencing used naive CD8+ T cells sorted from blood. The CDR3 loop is CASSLADSYEQYF. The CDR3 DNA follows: TGTGCCAGCAGTTTGGCGGACTCCTACGAGCAGTACTTC. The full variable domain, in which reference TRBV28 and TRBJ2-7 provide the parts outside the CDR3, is DVKVTQSSRYLVKRTGEKVFLECVQDMDHENMFWYRQDPGLGLRLIYFSYDVKMKEKGDIPEGYSVSREKKERFSLILESASTNQTSMYLCASSLADSYEQYFGPGTRLTVT.